The clone carrying this T cell receptor beta chain came up a few times. The antigen is undetermined. cDNA reverse transcribed from extracted RNA served as the sequencing template. Here immunoSEQ multiplex PCR was the method, and the copy in TCRdb shows in-frame clones only, minus some. The repertoire holds about 190,000 clones, with approximately 60% as singletons. The treatment here: oral pan-JAK inhibitor, 5-10 mg twice daily. Those with alopecia areata gave lesional scalp punch biopsies and peripheral blood. The data were taken from a study of CD8+ T cells in alopecia areata. Whole-study results and caveats: Scalp sequencing captures resident alphabeta T cells of normal skin too.

V dropped 6 bases and J dropped 2; count of bases not matched to a gene: 8. Germline V CDR1 and CDR2: SQVTM, ANQGSEA. The CDR3 covers 14 residues. The clonotype originates from a human donor with alopecia areata. The sample here was CD4+ T cells sorted from blood, taken at week 4, from a patient treated with tofacitinib. The chain is built from TRBV29-1 and TRBJ2-3; 7 positions agree with TRBD2. This CDR3 is CSVSPGLHTDTQYF. CDR3 bases: TGCAGCGTATCTCCGGGACTACACACAGATACGCAGTATTTT.